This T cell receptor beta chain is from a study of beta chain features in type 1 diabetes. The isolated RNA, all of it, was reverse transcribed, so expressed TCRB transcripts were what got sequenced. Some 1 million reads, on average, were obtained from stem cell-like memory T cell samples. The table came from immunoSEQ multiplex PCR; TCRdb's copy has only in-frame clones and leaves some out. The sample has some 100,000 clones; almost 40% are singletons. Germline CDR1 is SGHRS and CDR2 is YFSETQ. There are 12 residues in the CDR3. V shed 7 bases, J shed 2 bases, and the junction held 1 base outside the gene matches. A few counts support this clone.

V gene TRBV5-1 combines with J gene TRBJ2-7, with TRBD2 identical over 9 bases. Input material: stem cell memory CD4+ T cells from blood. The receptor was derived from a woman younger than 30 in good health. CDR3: CASASGTYEQYF. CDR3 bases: TGCGCCAGCGCTAGCGGGACCTACGAGCAGTACTTC.